This entry is about one T cell receptor (beta chain). The antigen remains unidentified. The sample belongs to a study of response to subunit inactivated influenza vaccine. Overall study findings and caveats: It was suggested by the authors that few new T cells are recruited by each seasonal influenza vaccination.

CDR1 is MDHEN, CDR2 SYDVKM, per germline. Trimming took 10 bases from V and 4 from J; bases not matched to a gene: 8. The CDR3 totals 14 residues. TCRdb redid the calling of the RT-PCR reads with MiXCR, one entry per CDR3 protein. The table has 600,000 to 700,000 distinct CDR3 sequences, about 14% seen once. Specimen: PBMCs from blood, collected about 14 days before vaccination. This chain connects TRBV28 to TRBJ1-5, with 9 bases aligning to TRBD1. The source is a man over 45 who received an inactivated influenza vaccine. CDR3 sequence (DNA): TGTGCCACCAACTTTGGGACAGGGAATCAGCCCCAGCATTTT. This codes for CATNFGTGNQPQHF.